This TCR beta chain is from a study of shared clonotypes between healthy human individuals. The CDR3 totals 14 residues. Trimming cost V 0 bases and J 4 bases, with 12 bases left between them. The germline V gene encodes CDR1 GTSNPN and CDR2 SVGIG (reference sequence). Positively selected for CCR7, the CD45RO-negative cells used as naive CD8 cells excluded terminally differentiated effector memory CD45RA+ cells. This clone was counted once. Antigen unknown. Data came from immunoSEQ multiplex PCR; TCRdb stores just in-frame clones and leaves some out. This sample has about 2 million clones; about 95% occur once, and the top ten carry more than 0.95%. Study-wide results and caveats: Large depth notwithstanding, sorted-subset sequencing proved incomplete by rarefaction.

The rearrangement joins TRBV30 to TRBJ2-5; TRBD2 is a possible D gene (7 bases). The TCR originated in a man younger than 35 in good health. The source material was naive CD8+ T cells sorted from blood. The CDR3 DNA sequence: TGTGCCTGGAGTGTAGGGGGGGGACGAGAGACCCAGTACTTC. Its protein product is CAWSVGGGRETQYF.